These T cell receptor beta chains were read from a single sample in a study of neurological immune-mediated disorders. From the 5' RACE reads, TCRdb called clonotypes with MiXCR, one entry per CDR3 protein. The repertoire has approximately 37,000 distinct CDR3 sequences, more than 3% of them found once; the top ten carry roughly 8.2%. The sample comprised PBMCs. These receptors all stem from a woman in her fifties or sixties with multiple sclerosis. The CDR3 runs from the conserved cysteine through the conserved F or W. The D gene is left open where the match is weak. Sizes are listed as once, few, many, or a class for an expanded clone.

NA TRBJ2-7 many TRBV10-3 CAISGGLEQYF TGTGCCATCAGTGGCGGACTAGAGCAGTACTTC
TRBD2 TRBJ2-5 many TRBV7-2 CASSLAGGRETQYF TGTGCCAGCAGCCTAGCGGGGGGGCGGGAGACCCAGTACTTC
NA TRBJ2-5 many TRBV20-1 CSAKRGTETQYF TGCAGTGCCAAGAGGGGGACCGAGACCCAGTACTTC
NA TRBJ1-2 many TRBV5-1 CASSHRGSSRGYTF TGCGCCAGCAGCCACCGGGGATCCTCCCGTGGCTACACCTTC
NA TRBJ1-2 many TRBV20-1 CSASRQLYGYTF TGCAGTGCTAGCCGACAGCTCTATGGCTACACCTTC
NA TRBJ1-4 many TRBV29-1 CSGAQGSKGNEKLFF TGCAGCGGCGCGCAGGGGAGCAAGGGTAATGAAAAACTGTTTTTT
NA TRBJ1-5 many TRBV7-8 CASSSTNQPQHF TGTGCCAGCAGCTCTACCAATCAGCCCCAGCATTTT
NA TRBJ2-2 many TRBV5-1 CASSLSTGELFF TGCGCCAGCAGCTTGAGTACCGGGGAGCTGTTTTTT
NA TRBJ2-1 medium-sized TRBV25-1 CPPGSNEQFF TGTCCCCCGGGCAGCAATGAGCAGTTCTTC
TRBD1 TRBJ1-2 many TRBV9 CASTKGQGADYGYTF TGTGCCAGCACCAAAGGACAGGGGGCTGACTATGGCTACACCTTC